This TCR beta chain derives from a study of T-cell reconstitution after alpha-beta-depleted transplantation in children. It was with unique molecular identifiers that the TCRbeta library was prepared. TCRdb redid the calling of the PCR reads with MiXCR, one entry per CDR3 protein. The sample includes approximately 130,000 distinct CDR3 sequences, about 9.9% of them seen just once. The study's findings and limits: In some patients, recipient T cells and intrathymic progenitors surviving conditioning explained high day-60 diversity. Expanded clones from the graft, numbering several hundred, reportedly supplied alpha-beta T cells about two months after transplant. Newly produced T cells mostly provided counts and TCRbeta diversity after one year, as hyperexpanded clones declined.

V gave up 6 bases and J gave up 8 bases; unmatched junction bases: 7. CDR3 length: 12 residues. The germline V gene encodes CDR1 DFQATT and CDR2 SNEGSKA (reference sequence). A note on this clonotype: Its antigen remains unknown.

The chain recombines TRBV20-1 with TRBJ2-1; TRBD2 matches at 7 bases. This specimen was PBMCs, mostly from graft donor cells, taken 180 days after TCRalphabeta/CD19-depleted stem cell transplant. This TCR was sampled from a girl less than two years old who had a stem cell transplant for combined immunodeficiency, so the T cells may come from the graft donor. The CDR3 region is CSASRESHEQFF. The CDR3 nucleotides read TGCAGTGCCTCGCGGGAGTCTCATGAGCAGTTCTTC.